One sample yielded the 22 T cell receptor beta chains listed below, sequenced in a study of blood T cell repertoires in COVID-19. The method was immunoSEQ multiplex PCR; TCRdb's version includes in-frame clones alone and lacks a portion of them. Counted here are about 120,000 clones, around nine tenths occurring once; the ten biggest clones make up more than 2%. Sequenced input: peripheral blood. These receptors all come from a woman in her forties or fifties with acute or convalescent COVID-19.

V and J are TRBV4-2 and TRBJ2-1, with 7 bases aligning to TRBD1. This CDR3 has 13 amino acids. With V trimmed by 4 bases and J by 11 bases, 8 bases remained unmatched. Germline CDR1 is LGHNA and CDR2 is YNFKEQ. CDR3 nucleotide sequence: TGTGCCAGCAGCCCCGGGACAGCCTCCCAGCAGTTCTTC. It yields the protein CASSPGTASQQFF.

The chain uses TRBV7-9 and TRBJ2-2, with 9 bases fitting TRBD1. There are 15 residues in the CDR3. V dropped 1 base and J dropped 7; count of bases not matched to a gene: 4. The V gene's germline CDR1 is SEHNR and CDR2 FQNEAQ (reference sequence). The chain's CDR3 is CASSLGDRAYGELFF. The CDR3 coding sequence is TGTGCCAGCAGCTTAGGGGACAGGGCCTACGGGGAGCTGTTTTTT.

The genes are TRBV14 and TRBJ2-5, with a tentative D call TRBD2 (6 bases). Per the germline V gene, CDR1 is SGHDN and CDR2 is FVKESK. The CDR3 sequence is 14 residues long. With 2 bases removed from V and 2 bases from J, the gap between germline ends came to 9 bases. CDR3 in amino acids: CASSQRTIQETQYF. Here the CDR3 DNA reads TGTGCCAGCAGCCAACGGACTATTCAAGAGACCCAGTACTTC.

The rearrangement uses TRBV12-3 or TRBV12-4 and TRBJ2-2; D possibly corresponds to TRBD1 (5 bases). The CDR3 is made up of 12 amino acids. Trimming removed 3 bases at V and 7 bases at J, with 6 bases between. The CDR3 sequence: CASSFTGGELFF. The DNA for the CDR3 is TGTGCCAGCAGTTTCACAGGCGGGGAGCTGTTTTTT.

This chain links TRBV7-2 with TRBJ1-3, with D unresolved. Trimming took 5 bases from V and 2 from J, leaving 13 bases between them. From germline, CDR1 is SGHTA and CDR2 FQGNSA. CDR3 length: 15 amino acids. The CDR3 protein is CASSIGNYPGNTIYF. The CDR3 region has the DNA TGTGCCAGCAGCATAGGGAACTACCCTGGAAACACCATATATTTT.

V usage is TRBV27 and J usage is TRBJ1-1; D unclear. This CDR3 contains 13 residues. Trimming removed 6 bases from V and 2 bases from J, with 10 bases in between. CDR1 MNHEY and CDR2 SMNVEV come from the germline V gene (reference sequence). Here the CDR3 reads CASSYVPNTEAFF. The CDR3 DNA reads TGTGCCAGCAGCTACGTCCCTAACACTGAAGCTTTCTTT.

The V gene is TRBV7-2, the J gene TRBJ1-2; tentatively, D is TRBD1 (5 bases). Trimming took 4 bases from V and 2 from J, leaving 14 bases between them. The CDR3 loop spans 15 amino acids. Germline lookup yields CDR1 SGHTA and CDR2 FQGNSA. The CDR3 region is CASSSPGDSNYGYTF. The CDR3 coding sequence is TGTGCCAGCAGCTCTCCGGGGGATAGCAACTATGGCTACACCTTC.

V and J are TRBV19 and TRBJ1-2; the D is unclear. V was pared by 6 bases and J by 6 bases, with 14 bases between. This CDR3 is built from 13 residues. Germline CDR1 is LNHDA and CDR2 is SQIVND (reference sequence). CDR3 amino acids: CASSSPLRDGYTF. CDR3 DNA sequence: TGTGCCAGTAGCTCTCCGTTACGGGATGGCTACACCTTC.

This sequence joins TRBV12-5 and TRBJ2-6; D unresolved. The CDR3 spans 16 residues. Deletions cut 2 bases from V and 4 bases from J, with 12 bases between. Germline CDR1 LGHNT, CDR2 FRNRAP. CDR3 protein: CASGLPGGSGANVLTF. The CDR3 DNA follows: TGTGCTAGTGGTTTGCCCGGTGGTTCCGGGGCCAACGTCCTGACTTTC.

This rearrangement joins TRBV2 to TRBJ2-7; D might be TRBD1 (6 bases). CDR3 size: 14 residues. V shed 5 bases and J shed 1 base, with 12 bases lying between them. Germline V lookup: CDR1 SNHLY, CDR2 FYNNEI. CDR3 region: CASSRDTLSYEQYF. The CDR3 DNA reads TGTGCCAGCAGTAGGGACACCTTATCCTACGAGCAGTACTTC.

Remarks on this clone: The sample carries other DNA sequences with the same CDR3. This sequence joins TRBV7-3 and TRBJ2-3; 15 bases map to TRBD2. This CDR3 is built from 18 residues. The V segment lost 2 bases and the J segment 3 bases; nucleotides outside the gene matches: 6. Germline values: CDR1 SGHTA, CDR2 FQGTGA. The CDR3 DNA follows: TGTGCCAGCAGCTTATCCCGGACTAGCGGGGGGGGTACAGATACGCAGTATTTT. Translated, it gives CASSLSRTSGGGTDTQYF.

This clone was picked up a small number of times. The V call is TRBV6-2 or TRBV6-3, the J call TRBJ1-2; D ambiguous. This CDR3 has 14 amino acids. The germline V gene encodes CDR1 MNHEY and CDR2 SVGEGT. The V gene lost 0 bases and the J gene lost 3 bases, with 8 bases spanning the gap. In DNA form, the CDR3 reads TGTGCCAGCAGTTACTCAGCCACAGACTATGGCTACACCTTC. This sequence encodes CASSYSATDYGYTF.

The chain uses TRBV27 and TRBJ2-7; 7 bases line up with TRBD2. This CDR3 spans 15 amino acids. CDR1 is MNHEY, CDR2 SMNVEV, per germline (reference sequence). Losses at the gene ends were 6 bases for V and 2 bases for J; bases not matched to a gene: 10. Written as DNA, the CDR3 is TGTGCCAGCAGCTCCTTGGGGGGAGGGCCCTACGAGCAGTACTTC. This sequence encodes CASSSLGGGPYEQYF.

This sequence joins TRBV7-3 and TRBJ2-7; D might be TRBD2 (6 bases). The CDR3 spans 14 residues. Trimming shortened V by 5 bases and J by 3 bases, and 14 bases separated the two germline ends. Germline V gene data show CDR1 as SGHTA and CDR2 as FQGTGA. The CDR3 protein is CASSPFGGDYEQYF. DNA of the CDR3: TGTGCCAGCAGCCCCTTTGGCGGGGACTACGAGCAGTACTTC.

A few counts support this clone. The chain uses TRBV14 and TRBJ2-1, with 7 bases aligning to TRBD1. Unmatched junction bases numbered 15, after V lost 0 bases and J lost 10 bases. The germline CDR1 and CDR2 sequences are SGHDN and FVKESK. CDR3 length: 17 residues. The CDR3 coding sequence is TGTGCCAGCAGCCAAGAGACAGGGATGGTGCGGGCCAAAGAGCAGTTCTTC. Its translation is CASSQETGMVRAKEQFF. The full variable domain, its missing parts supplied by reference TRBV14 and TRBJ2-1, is EAGVTQFPSHSVIEKGQTVTLRCDPISGHDNLYWYRRVMGKEIKFLLHFVKESKQDESGMPNNRFLAERTGGTYSTLKVQPAELEDSGVYFCASSQETGMVRAKEQFFGPGTRLTVL.

The CDR3 is CASSLAGEYNEQFF. In DNA, the CDR3 is TGCGCCAGCAGCTTGGCGGGGGAGTACAATGAGCAGTTCTTC. The genes are TRBV5-1 and TRBJ2-1, with D perhaps matching TRBD2 (6 bases). Trimming removed 0 bases from V and 4 bases from J, with 8 bases in between. Germline CDR1 is SGHRS and CDR2 is YFSETQ. The CDR3 is 14 amino acids.

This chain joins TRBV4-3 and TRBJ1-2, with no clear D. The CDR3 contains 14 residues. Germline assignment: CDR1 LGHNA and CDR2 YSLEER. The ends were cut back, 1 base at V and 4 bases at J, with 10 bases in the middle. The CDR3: CASSQARSVYGYTF. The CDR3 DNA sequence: TGCGCCAGCAGCCAAGCCCGTTCAGTCTATGGCTACACCTTC.

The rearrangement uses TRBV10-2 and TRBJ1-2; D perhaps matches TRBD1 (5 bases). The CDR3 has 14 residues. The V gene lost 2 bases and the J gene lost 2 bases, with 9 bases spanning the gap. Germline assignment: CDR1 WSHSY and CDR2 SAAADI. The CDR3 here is CASSERGWNYGYTF. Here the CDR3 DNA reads TGCGCCAGCAGTGAGAGGGGTTGGAACTATGGCTACACCTTC.

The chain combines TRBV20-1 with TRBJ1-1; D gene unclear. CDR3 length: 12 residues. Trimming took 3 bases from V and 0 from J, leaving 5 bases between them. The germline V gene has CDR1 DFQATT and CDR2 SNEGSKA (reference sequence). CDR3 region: CSASPVNTEAFF. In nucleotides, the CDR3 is TGCAGTGCTAGTCCCGTGAACACTGAAGCTTTCTTT.

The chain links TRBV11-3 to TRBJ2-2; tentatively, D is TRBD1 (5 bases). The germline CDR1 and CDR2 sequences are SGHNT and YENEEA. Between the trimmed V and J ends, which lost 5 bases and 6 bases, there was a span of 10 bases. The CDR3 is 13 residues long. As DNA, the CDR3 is TGTGCCAGCAGCCCTAGGGGCGCCGGGGAGCTGTTTTTT. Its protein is CASSPRGAGELFF.

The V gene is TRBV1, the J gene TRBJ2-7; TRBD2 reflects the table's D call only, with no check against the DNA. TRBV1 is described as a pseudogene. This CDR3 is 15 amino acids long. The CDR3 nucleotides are TGCACCAGCAGCCAAGATGCGGACTACCTCTACGAGCAGTACTTC. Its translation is CTSSQDADYLYEQYF.

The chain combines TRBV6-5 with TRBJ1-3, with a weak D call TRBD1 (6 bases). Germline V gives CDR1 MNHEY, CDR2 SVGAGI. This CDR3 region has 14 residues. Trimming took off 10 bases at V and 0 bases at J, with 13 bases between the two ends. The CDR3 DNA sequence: TGTGCCACCCGGACAGTGCTCTCTGGAAACACCATATATTTT. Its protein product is CATRTVLSGNTIYF.